The rows below give T cell receptor beta chains drawn from one sample of a study of shared clonotypes between healthy human individuals. Generated by immunoSEQ multiplex PCR, the TCRdb table keeps only in-frame clones and is missing some. The data show 2,500,000 or so clones, with 85% to 95% seen just once and approximately 0.41% held by the top ten. Sequencing was done on a sample of naive CD4+ T cells from PBMCs. These receptor sequences come from a man aged 18 to 30 in good health. Some clones in this sample may be carry-over from other donors' samples. Both conserved end residues are part of each CDR3. Each record gives: V gene, J gene, D gene, clone size, CDR3 protein, CDR3 DNA. D genes are given only for firm matches. Clone size is shown for a subset of rows, as once, few, many or a class of expanded clone.

TRBV18	TRBJ2-7	NA	NA	CASSPPASVNYEQYF	TGTGCCAGCTCACCACCAGCTAGCGTTAACTACGAGCAGTACTTC
TRBV7-2	TRBJ1-1	TRBD1	NA	CASSLQGAYTEAFF	TGTGCCAGCAGCTTACAGGGGGCGTACACTGAAGCTTTCTTT
TRBV18	TRBJ2-7	TRBD1	NA	CASSPKGQGGYEQYF	TGTGCCAGCTCACCGAAGGGACAGGGGGGTTACGAGCAGTACTTC
TRBV5-1	TRBJ2-7	NA	once	CASSLRSGWENYEQYF	TGCGCCAGCAGCTTGCGGTCGGGTTGGGAGAATTACGAGCAGTACTTC
TRBV23-1	TRBJ2-3	TRBD1	NA	CASSQSAGQGRTDTQYF	TGCGCCAGCAGTCAATCGGCGGGACAGGGGCGGACAGATACGCAGTATTTT
TRBV5-4	TRBJ2-1	TRBD2	once	CASSTAGAGYNEQFF	TGTGCCAGCAGCACAGCGGGAGCGGGTTACAATGAGCAGTTCTTC
TRBV10-3	TRBJ1-2	NA	NA	CAISVGPTGYTF	TGTGCCATCAGTGTAGGGCCGACTGGCTACACCTTC
TRBV4-3	TRBJ1-1	TRBD1	NA	CASSLDRGTEAFF	TGCGCCAGCAGCCTCGACAGGGGCACTGAAGCTTTCTTT
TRBV2	TRBJ2-7	NA	NA	CASKAYFGVSEQYF	TGTGCCAGCAAAGCATATTTCGGGGTCTCCGAGCAGTACTTC
TRBV2	TRBJ1-1	TRBD1	few	CASSRQGANTEAFF	TGTGCCAGCAGCAGACAGGGGGCTAACACTGAAGCTTTCTTT
TRBV6-5	TRBJ1-2	NA	NA	CASRGSGWNGYTF	TGTGCCAGCCGCGGTAGTGGGTGGAATGGCTACACCTTC
TRBV5-1	TRBJ2-2	NA	NA	CASSSSGKGGELFF	TGCGCCAGCAGCTCTTCGGGGAAGGGCGGGGAGCTGTTTTTT
TRBV28	TRBJ1-5	NA	NA	CASRLGTPGNQPQHF	TGTGCCAGCAGACTCGGGACACCGGGGAATCAGCCCCAGCATTTT
TRBV5-1	TRBJ2-2	TRBD1	once	CASSLYGTGGFTGELFF	TGCGCCAGCAGCTTGTACGGGACAGGGGGCTTCACCGGGGAGCTGTTTTTT
TRBV25-1	TRBJ1-2	NA	few	CASSGNNYGYTF	TGTGCCAGCAGTGGGAACAACTATGGCTACACCTTC
TRBV27	TRBJ1-3	NA	NA	CASSLGWGDSGNTIYF	TGTGCCAGCAGTTTAGGCTGGGGGGACTCTGGAAACACCATATATTTT
TRBV19	TRBJ2-3	TRBD1	NA	CASSIGGTGGKDTQYF	TGTGCCAGTAGTATCGGAGGGACAGGGGGCAAGGATACGCAGTATTTT
TRBV9	TRBJ2-7	NA	NA	CASSVRGSGGVYEQYF	TGTGCCAGCAGCGTAAGGGGGAGTGGAGGGGTCTACGAGCAGTACTTC
TRBV30	TRBJ2-3	NA	NA	CAWSVLGRGRATDTQYF	TGTGCCTGGAGTGTACTCGGACGCGGGCGTGCCACAGATACGCAGTATTTT
TRBV5-1	TRBJ2-5	TRBD1	NA	CASSKSGDRAREQYF	TGCGCCAGCAGCAAATCCGGGGACAGGGCGCGAGAGCAGTACTTC
TRBV2	TRBJ1-2	NA	NA	CASSEGEVNYGYTF	TGTGCCAGCAGTGAAGGTGAAGTCAACTATGGCTACACCTTC
TRBV10-3	TRBJ2-7	NA	NA	CAISVPTTYEQYF	TGTGCCATCAGTGTGCCGACAACCTACGAGCAGTACTTC
TRBV7-2	TRBJ2-3	NA	NA	CASSFTGSDTQYF	TGTGCCAGCAGCTTTACAGGGTCAGATACGCAGTATTTT
TRBV27	TRBJ1-1	NA	NA	CASSLLLRSEAFF	TGTGCCAGCAGTTTATTGTTGAGGAGTGAAGCTTTCTTT
TRBV5-1	TRBJ2-1	NA	NA	CASSLEARKSYNEQFF	TGCGCCAGCAGCTTGGAGGCGCGTAAATCCTACAATGAGCAGTTCTTC
TRBV2	TRBJ1-4	NA	NA	CASSESGGGLDEKLFF	TGTGCCAGCAGTGAGTCGGGCGGGGGGCTGGATGAAAAACTGTTTTTT
TRBV9	TRBJ1-1	NA	NA	CASSVGGGFGDGDTEAFF	TGTGCCAGCAGCGTAGGAGGAGGGTTTGGGGATGGGGACACTGAAGCTTTCTTT
TRBV27	TRBJ2-5	NA	NA	CASSLSRSGAGETQYF	TGTGCCAGCAGTTTATCGCGGTCGGGAGCCGGGGAGACCCAGTACTTC
TRBV5-6	TRBJ2-1	NA	NA	CASSLFGGKNEQFF	TGTGCCAGCAGCTTGTTCGGCGGAAAGAATGAGCAGTTCTTC
TRBV7-9	TRBJ2-5	NA	NA	CASARTAQETQYF	TGTGCCAGCGCGCGGACAGCGCAAGAGACCCAGTACTTC
TRBV4-1	TRBJ2-5	TRBD1	NA	CASSLLGQGVLKAQYF	TGCGCCAGCAGCCTTTTGGGACAGGGGGTCCTTAAGGCCCAGTACTTC
TRBV6-5	TRBJ1-1	TRBD1	NA	CASSGSDRGNTEAFF	TGTGCCAGCAGTGGATCGGACAGGGGGAACACTGAAGCTTTCTTT
TRBV5-1	TRBJ1-1	NA	NA	CASSFQGANTEAFF	TGCGCCAGCAGCTTTCAGGGAGCAAACACTGAAGCTTTCTTT
TRBV2	TRBJ1-1	TRBD1	NA	CASSRGTGVTEAFF	TGTGCCAGTTCGCGCGGCACAGGGGTCACTGAAGCTTTCTTT
TRBV5-8	TRBJ2-5	NA	NA	CASSLSQGPRETQYF	TGTGCCAGCAGCTTGAGTCAGGGGCCAAGGGAGACCCAGTACTTC
TRBV5-4	TRBJ2-3	TRBD2	NA	CASSPTSGSPFRQYF	TGTGCCAGCAGCCCGACTAGCGGGAGCCCCTTTAGACAGTATTTT
TRBV9	TRBJ2-3	NA	NA	CASGVRVRF	TGTGCCAGCGGTGTCAGGGTAAGGTTT
TRBV19	TRBJ2-7	NA	NA	CASSKITGKSYEQYF	TGTGCCAGTAGTAAGATCACAGGGAAGTCCTACGAGCAGTACTTC
TRBV4-2	TRBJ1-1	NA	NA	CASSQVGAGAVNTEAFF	TGTGCCAGCAGCCAAGTAGGGGCAGGGGCTGTGAACACTGAAGCTTTCTTT
TRBV29-1	TRBJ2-2	NA	NA	CSVVSLKDTGELFF	TGCAGCGTTGTGAGTCTTAAGGACACCGGGGAGCTGTTTTTT
TRBV27	TRBJ1-5	NA	NA	CASSLLGYNQPQHF	TGTGCCAGCAGTTTATTAGGGTACAATCAGCCCCAGCATTTT
TRBV5-4	TRBJ1-4	TRBD1	NA	CASSPRDRGTTNEKLFF	TGTGCCAGCAGCCCCCGGGACAGGGGGACAACTAATGAAAAACTGTTTTTT
TRBV15	TRBJ2-2	TRBD2	NA	CATSRDRTSGGELFF	TGTGCCACCAGCAGAGACAGGACTAGCGGCGGGGAGCTGTTTTTT
TRBV18	TRBJ1-5	NA	NA	CASSPENSNQPQHF	TGTGCCAGCTCACCAGAGAATAGCAATCAGCCCCAGCATTTT
TRBV27	TRBJ1-2	TRBD1	NA	CASSPLPGTGNYGYTF	TGTGCCAGCAGTCCCCTCCCCGGGACAGGAAACTATGGCTACACCTTC
TRBV11-2	TRBJ1-2	NA	few	CASSLGDGGYTF	TGTGCCAGCAGCTTAGGGGATGGTGGCTACACCTTC
TRBV28	TRBJ1-1	NA	NA	CASSLIPPMGTEAFF	TGTGCCAGCAGTTTAATCCCCCCGATGGGCACTGAAGCTTTCTTT
TRBV27	TRBJ2-2	TRBD2	NA	CASSNLAGGNTGELFF	TGTGCCAGCAGTAACTTAGCGGGAGGGAACACCGGGGAGCTGTTTTTT
TRBV7-9	TRBJ2-7	NA	NA	CASSLARYEQYF	TGTGCCAGCAGCTTAGCGCGATACGAGCAGTACTTC
TRBV4-2	TRBJ2-5	NA	NA	CASSQAGPVTQYF	TGTGCCAGCAGCCAGGCGGGCCCTGTGACCCAGTACTTC
TRBV28	TRBJ1-2	NA	NA	CASSSPGDRFGYTF	TGTGCCAGCAGTTCCCCTGGGGATCGGTTTGGCTACACCTTC
TRBV18	TRBJ2-7	NA	NA	CASSPGLLVDWDF	TGTGCCAGCTCACCCGGGCTCCTCGTGGACTGGGACTTC
TRBV30	TRBJ2-7	TRBD1	NA	CAWGDRGYEQYF	TGTGCCTGGGGGGACAGGGGCTACGAGCAGTACTTC